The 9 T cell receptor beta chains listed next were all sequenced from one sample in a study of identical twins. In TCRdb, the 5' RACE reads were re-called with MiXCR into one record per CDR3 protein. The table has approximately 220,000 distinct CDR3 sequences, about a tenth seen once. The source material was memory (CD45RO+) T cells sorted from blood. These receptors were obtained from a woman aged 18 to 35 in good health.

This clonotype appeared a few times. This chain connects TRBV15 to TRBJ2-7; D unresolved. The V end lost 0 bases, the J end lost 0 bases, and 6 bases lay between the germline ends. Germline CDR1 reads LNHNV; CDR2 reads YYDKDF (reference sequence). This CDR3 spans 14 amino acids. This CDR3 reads CATSRDVTSYEQYF. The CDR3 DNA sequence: TGTGCCACCAGCAGAGATGTTACCTCCTACGAGCAGTACTTC. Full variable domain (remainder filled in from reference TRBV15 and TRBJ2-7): DAMVIQNPRYQVTQFGKPVTLSCSQTLNHNVMYWYQQKSSQAPKLLFHYYDKDFNNEADTPDNFQSRRPNTSFCFLDIRSPGLGDTAMYLCATSRDVTSYEQYFGPGTRLTVT.

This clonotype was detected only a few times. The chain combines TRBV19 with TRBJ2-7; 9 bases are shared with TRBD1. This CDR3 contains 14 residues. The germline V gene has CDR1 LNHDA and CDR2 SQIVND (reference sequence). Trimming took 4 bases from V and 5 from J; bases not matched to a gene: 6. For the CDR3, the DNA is TGTGCCAGTAGTACCGGGACAGGGAGCCACGAGCAGTACTTC. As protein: CASSTGTGSHEQYF.

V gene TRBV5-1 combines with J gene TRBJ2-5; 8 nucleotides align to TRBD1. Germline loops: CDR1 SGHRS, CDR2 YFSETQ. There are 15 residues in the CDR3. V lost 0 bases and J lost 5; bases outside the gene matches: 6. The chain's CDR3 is CASSLGGQDVETQYF. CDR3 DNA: TGCGCCAGCAGCTTGGGGGGACAGGATGTGGAGACCCAGTACTTC.

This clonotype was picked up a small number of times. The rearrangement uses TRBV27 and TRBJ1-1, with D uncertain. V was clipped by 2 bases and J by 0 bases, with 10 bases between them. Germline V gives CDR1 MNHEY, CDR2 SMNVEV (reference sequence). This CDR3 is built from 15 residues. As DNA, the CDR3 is TGTGCCAGCAGTTTACTGACGAACATGAACACTGAAGCTTTCTTT. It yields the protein CASSLLTNMNTEAFF.

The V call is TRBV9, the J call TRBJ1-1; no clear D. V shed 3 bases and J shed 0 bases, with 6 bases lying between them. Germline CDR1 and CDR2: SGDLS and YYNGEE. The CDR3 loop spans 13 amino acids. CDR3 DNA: TGTGCCAGCAGCGCCCAGATGAACACTGAAGCTTTCTTT. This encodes CASSAQMNTEAFF.

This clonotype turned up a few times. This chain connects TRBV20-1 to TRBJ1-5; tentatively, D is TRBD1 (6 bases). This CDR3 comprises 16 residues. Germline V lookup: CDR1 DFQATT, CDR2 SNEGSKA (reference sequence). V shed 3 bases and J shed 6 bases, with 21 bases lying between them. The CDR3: CSASGSSGGGGQPQHF. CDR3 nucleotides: TGCAGTGCTAGTGGTTCAAGCGGAGGGGGTGGTCAGCCCCAGCATTTT.

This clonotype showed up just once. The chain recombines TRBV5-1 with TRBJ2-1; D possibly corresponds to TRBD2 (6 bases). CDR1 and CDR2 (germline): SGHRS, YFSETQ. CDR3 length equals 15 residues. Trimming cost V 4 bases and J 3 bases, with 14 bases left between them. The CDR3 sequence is CASSTSRAYYNEQFF. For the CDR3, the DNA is TGCGCCAGCAGCACTAGCAGGGCATACTACAATGAGCAGTTCTTC.

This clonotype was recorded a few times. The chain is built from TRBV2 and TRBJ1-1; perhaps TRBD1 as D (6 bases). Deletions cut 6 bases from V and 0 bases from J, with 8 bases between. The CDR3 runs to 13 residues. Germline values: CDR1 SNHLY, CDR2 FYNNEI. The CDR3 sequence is CASRRTVNTEAFF. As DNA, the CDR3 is TGTGCCAGCAGGCGGACAGTGAACACTGAAGCTTTCTTT.

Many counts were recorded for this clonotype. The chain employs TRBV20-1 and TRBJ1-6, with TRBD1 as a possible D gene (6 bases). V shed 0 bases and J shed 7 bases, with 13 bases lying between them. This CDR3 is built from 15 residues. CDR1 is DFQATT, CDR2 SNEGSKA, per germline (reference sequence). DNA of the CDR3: TGCAGTGCTAGAGATACAGGGACGGGGAATTCACCCCTCCACTTT. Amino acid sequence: CSARDTGTGNSPLHF.